The present TCR beta chain was sequenced within a study of metastatic and nonmetastatic thyroid tumors. In the study overall: The authors compared repertoires across blood and tumor or nodule tissue from malignant and benign thyroid patients.

Study results and limitations: The study reportedly found significantly higher TCR beta diversity in malignant thyroid tumors than benign nodules, in blood and tumor.

How the authors handled the data: CDR3 was compared across clinicopathological groups, and the resulting differences were used to build a distant-metastasis classifier for papillary thyroid cancer. TCRdb re-analyzed the PCR reads through MiXCR. TCRdb, not the original authors, processed these V and J calls. The sample lists 20,000 to 30,000 clones, around 15% occurring once. V lost 6 bases and J lost 8, with 13 bases in between. The CDR3 covers 13 residues. Germline values: CDR1 SGHTA, CDR2 FQGNSA. Until they underwent thyroid surgery, no patient had received any treatment. This clone has at least ten counts. Antigen unknown.

This TCR came from a female donor with papillary thyroid cancer or a benign thyroid nodule (not recorded which). Some clones in this sample may be carry-over from other donors' samples. Input material: blood. The chain has TRBV7-2 and TRBJ1-4; D is uncertain. The DNA of the CDR3 is TGTGCCAGCAGTCGAGGTTTAGGAGAAAAACTGTTTTTT. Translating it yields CASSRGLGEKLFF.